This T cell receptor beta chain originates from a study of T cells in localized non-small cell lung cancer. The ends were cut back, 8 bases at V and 10 bases at J, with 6 bases in the middle. This CDR3 has 10 residues. CDR1 and CDR2 (germline): MNHNS, SASEGT. As regards this clone: As yet, its antigen is unknown.

Measured with immunoSEQ multiplex PCR; TCRdb has only the in-frame clones, and not every one. Of 45,000 to 70,000 clones in the sample, approximately 90% are singletons; the top ten hold 4.5% to 5.5%. Study-level points and caveats: Median detection of top 100 tumor clones in adjacent lung was 57 clones. Longer overall survival accompanied higher blood T cell density. Peak T cell clonality was found in uninvolved adjacent lung, exceeding tumor. Owing to sequencing of a solitary tumor region, heterogeneity cannot be discounted.

The chain is built from TRBV6-1 and TRBJ1-6; no clear D gene. The specimen comprised peripheral blood, sampled before any cancer treatment. The receptor was derived from a woman aged 40 to 75 with stage I lung adenocarcinoma. CDR3 loop: CASGYSPLHF. CDR3 coding DNA: TGTGCCAGCGGATACTCACCCCTCCACTTT.